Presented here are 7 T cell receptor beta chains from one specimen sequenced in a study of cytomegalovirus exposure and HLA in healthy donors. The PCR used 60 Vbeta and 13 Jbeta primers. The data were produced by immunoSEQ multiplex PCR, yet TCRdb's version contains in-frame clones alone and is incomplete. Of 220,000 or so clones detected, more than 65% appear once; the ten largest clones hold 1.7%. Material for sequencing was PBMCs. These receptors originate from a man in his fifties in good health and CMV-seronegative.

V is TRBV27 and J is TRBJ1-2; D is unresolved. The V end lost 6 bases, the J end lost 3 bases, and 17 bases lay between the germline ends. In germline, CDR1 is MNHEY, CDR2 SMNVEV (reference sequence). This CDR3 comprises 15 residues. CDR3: CASSPRRQADYGYTF. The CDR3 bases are TGTGCCAGCAGCCCTAGGAGGCAGGCCGACTATGGCTACACCTTC.

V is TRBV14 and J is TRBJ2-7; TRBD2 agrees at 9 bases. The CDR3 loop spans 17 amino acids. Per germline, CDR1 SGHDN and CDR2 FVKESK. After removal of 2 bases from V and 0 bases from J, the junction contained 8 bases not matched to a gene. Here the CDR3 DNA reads TGTGCCAGCAGCCAATTCGAAAGCGGGAGGATCTCCTACGAGCAGTACTTC. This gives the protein CASSQFESGRISYEQYF. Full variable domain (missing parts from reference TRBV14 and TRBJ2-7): EAGVTQFPSHSVIEKGQTVTLRCDPISGHDNLYWYRRVMGKEIKFLLHFVKESKQDESGMPNNRFLAERTGGTYSTLKVQPAELEDSGVYFCASSQFESGRISYEQYFGPGTRLTVT.

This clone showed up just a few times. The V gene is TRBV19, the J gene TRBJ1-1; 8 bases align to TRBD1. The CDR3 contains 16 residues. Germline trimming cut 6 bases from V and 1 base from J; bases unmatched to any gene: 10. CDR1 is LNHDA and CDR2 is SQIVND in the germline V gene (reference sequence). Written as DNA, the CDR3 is TGTGCCAGTAGCCAATATCCCGGGACAGGGAACACTGAAGCTTTCTTT. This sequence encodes CASSQYPGTGNTEAFF. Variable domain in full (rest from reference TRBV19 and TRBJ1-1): DGGITQSPKYLFRKEGQNVTLSCEQNLNHDAMYWYRQDPGQGLRLIYYSQIVNDFQKGDIAEGYSVSREKKESFPLTVTSAQKNPTAFYLCASSQYPGTGNTEAFFGQGTRLTVV.

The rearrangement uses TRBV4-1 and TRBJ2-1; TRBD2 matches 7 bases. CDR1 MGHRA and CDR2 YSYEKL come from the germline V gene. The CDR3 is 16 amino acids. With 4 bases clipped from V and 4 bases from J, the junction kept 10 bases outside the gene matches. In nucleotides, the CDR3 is TGCGCCAGCAGCCCTAAAGGGAGGGACCGGTACAATGAGCAGTTCTTC. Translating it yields CASSPKGRDRYNEQFF.

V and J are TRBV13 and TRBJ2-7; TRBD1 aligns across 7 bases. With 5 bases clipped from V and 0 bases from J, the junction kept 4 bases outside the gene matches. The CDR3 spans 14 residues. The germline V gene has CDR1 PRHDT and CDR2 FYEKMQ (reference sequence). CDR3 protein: CASSIRDSSYEQYF. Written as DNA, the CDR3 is TGTGCCAGCAGCATCCGGGACAGCTCCTACGAGCAGTACTTC.

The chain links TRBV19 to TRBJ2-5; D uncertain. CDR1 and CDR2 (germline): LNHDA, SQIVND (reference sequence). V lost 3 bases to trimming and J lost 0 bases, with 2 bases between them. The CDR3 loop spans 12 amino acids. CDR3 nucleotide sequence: TGTGCCAGTAGTATTAACCAAGAGACCCAGTACTTC. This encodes CASSINQETQYF.

For the CDR3, the DNA is TGTGCCAGCAGTCCCGGGACAACCTTCACAGATACGCAGTATTTT. This sequence encodes CASSPGTTFTDTQYF. V is TRBV27 and J is TRBJ2-3; a weak D match, TRBD1 (6 bases). Trimming shortened V by 5 bases and J by 2 bases, and 14 bases separated the two germline ends. The CDR3 length is 15 residues. Germline V gene data show CDR1 as MNHEY and CDR2 as SMNVEV (reference sequence).